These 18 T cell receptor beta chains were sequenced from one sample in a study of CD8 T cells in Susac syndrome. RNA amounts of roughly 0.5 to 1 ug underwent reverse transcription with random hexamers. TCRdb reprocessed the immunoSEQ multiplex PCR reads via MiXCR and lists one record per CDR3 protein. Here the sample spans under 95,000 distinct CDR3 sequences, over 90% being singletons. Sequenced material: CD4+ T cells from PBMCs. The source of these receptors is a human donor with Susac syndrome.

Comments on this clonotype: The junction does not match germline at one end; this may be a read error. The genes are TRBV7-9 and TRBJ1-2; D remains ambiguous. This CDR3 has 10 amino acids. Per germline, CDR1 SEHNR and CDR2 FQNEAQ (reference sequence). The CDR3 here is CASSLVPSNF. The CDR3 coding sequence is TGTGCCAGCAGCTTAGTCCCTTCTAATTTC. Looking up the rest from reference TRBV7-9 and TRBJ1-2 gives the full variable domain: DTGVSQNPRHKITKRGQNVTFRCDPISEHNRLYWYRQTLGQGPEFLTYFQNEAQLEKSRLLSDRFSAERPKGSFSTLEIQRTEQGDSAMYLCASSLVPSNFGSGTRLTVV.

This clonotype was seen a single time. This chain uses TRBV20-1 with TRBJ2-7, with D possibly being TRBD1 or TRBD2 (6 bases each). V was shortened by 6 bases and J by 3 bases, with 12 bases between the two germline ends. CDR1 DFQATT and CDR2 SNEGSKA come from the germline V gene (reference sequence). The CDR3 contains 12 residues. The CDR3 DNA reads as TGCAGTGCGTCGCGGGACAACTACGAGCAGTACTTC. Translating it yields CSASRDNYEQYF.

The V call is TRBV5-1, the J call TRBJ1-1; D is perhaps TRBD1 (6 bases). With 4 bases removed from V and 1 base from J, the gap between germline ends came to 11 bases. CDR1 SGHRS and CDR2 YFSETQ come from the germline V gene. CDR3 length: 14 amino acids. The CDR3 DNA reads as TGCGCCAGCAGCCCGGGGGGGGCGAACACTGAAGCTTTCTTT. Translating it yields CASSPGGANTEAFF.

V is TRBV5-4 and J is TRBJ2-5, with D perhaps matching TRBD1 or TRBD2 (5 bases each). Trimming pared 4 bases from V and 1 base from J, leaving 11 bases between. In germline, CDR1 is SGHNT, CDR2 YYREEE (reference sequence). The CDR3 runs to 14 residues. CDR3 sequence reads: CASSTGTIQETQYF. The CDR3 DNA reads TGTGCCAGCAGCACCGGGACCATCCAAGAGACCCAGTACTTC. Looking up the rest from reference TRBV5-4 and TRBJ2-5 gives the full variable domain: ETGVTQSPTHLIKTRGQQVTLRCSSQSGHNTVSWYQQALGQGPQFIFQYYREEENGRGNFPPRFSGLQFPNYSSELNVNALELDDSALYLCASSTGTIQETQYFGPGTRLLVL.

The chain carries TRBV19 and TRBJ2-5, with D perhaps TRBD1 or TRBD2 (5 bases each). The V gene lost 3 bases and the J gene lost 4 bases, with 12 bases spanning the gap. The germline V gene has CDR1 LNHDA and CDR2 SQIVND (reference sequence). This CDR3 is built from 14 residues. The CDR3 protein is CASSILGRRETQYF. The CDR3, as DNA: TGTGCCAGTAGTATCTTGGGACGGCGAGAGACCCAGTACTTC.

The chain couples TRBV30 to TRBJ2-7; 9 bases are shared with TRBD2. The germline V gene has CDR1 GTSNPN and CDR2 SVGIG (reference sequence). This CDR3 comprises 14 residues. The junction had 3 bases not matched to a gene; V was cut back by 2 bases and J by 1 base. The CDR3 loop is CAWSRRGGSYEQYF. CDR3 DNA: TGTGCCTGGAGTAGGCGGGGGGGATCCTACGAGCAGTACTTC.

The CDR3 reads CASSLDSGGETQYF. The CDR3 region has the DNA TGTGCCAGCAGCTTAGATTCGGGAGGGGAGACCCAGTACTTC. This chain joins TRBV7-8 and TRBJ2-5, with 8 bases that match TRBD2. Germline loops: CDR1 SGHVS, CDR2 FQNEAQ. This CDR3 region has 14 residues. J was trimmed by 5 bases and V by 1 base; bases with no gene match: 3.

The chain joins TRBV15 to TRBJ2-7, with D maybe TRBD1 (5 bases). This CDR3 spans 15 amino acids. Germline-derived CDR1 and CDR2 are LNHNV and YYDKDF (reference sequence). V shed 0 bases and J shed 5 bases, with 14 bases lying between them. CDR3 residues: CATSRDSQGGDEQYF. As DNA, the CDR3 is TGTGCCACCAGCAGAGATAGCCAGGGTGGCGACGAGCAGTACTTC.

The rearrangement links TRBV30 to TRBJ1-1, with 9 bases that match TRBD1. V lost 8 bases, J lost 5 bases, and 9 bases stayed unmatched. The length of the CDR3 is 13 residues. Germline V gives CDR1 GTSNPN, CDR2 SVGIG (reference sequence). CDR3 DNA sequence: TGTGCCAGTTCCGGGACAGGGCGAACTGAAGCTTTCTTT. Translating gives CASSGTGRTEAFF.

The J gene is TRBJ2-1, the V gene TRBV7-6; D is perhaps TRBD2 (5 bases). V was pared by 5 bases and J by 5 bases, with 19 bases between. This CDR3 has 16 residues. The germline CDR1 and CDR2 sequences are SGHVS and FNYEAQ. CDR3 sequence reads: CASSALGSAGHNEQFF. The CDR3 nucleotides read TGTGCCAGCAGCGCACTAGGGAGCGCTGGACACAATGAGCAGTTCTTC. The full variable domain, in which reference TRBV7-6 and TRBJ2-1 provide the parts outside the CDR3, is GAGVSQSPRYKVTKRGQDVALRCDPISGHVSLYWYRQALGQGPEFLTYFNYEAQQDKSGLPNDRFSAERPEGSISTLTIQRTEQRDSAMYRCASSALGSAGHNEQFFGPGTRLTVL.

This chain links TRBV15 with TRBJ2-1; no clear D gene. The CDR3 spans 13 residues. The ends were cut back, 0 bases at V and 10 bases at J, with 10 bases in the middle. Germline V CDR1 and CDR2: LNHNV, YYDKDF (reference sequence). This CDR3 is CATSREGTQEQFF. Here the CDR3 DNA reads TGTGCCACCAGCAGAGAAGGAACACAGGAGCAGTTCTTC.

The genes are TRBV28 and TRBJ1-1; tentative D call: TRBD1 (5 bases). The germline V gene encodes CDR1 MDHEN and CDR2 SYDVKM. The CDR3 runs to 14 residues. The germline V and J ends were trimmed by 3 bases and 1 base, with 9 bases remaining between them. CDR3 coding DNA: TGTGCCAGCAGTTTGGGACCTACGAACACTGAAGCTTTCTTT. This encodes CASSLGPTNTEAFF.

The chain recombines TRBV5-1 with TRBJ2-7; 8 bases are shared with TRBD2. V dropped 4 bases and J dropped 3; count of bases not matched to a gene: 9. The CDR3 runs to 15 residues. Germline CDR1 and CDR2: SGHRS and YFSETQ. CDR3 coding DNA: TGCGCCAGCAGCCGAAATAGCGGGGCCGGCTACGAGCAGTACTTC. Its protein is CASSRNSGAGYEQYF. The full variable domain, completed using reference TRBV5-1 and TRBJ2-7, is KAGVTQTPRYLIKTRGQQVTLSCSPISGHRSVSWYQQTPGQGLQFLFEYFSETQRNKGNFPGRFSGRQFSNSRSEMNVSTLELGDSALYLCASSRNSGAGYEQYFGPGTRLTVT.

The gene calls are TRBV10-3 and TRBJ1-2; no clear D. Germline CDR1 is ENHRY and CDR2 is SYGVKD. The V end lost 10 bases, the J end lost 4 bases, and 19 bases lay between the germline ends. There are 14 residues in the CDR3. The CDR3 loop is CATTPGGNIYGYTF. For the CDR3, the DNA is TGTGCCACTACCCCCGGCGGTAACATCTATGGCTACACCTTC.

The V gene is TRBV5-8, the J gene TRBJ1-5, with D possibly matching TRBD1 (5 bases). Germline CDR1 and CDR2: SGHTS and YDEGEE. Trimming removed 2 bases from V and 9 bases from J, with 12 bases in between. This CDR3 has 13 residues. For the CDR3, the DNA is TGTGCCAGCAGCTTTGAGGGGTGGAGGCCCCAGCATTTT. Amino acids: CASSFEGWRPQHF.

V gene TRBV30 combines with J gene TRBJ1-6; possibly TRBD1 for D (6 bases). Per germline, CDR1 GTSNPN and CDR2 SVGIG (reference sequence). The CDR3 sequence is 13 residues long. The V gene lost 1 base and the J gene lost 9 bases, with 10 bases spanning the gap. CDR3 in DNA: TGTGCCTGGAGTGAGGGGGGGGCTTCACCCCTCCACTTT. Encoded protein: CAWSEGGASPLHF.

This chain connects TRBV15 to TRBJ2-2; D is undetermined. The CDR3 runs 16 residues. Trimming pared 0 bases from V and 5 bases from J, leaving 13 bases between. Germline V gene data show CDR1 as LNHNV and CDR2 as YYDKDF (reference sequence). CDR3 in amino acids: CATSRDVGQTTGELFF. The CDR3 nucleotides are TGTGCCACCAGCAGAGATGTCGGGCAGACGACCGGGGAGCTGTTTTTT.

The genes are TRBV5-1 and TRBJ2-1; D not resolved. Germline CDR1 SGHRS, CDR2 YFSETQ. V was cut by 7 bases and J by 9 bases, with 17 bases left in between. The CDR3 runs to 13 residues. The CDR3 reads CASGGAGPSEQFF. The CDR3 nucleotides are TGCGCCAGCGGCGGAGCTGGGCCGAGTGAGCAGTTCTTC.